A single sample gave rise to the 9 T cell receptor beta chains below, sequenced in a study of blood T cell repertoires in COVID-19. Clones were read by immunoSEQ multiplex PCR, and TCRdb kept only the in-frame ones, dropping some. The profile covers under 200,000 clones, with around 84% appearing a single time and under 4% taken by the ten largest. The sample taken for sequencing was PBMCs or T cells enriched from blood (not recorded which). The receptor source for this set is a woman in her 30s who had been exposed to COVID-19.

J is TRBJ1-2 and V is TRBV2; maybe TRBD1 (6 bases). Trimming took 6 bases from V and 4 from J, leaving 15 bases between them. The CDR3 has 14 amino acids. Germline V gene lookup returns CDR1 SNHLY and CDR2 FYNNEI. CDR3 in amino acids: CASRVDSSGYGYTF. CDR3 in DNA: TGTGCCAGCAGGGTGGACAGTTCTGGCTATGGCTACACCTTC.

The chain is built from TRBV2 and TRBJ2-1; 9 bases are shared with TRBD1. In germline, CDR1 is SNHLY, CDR2 FYNNEI. V lost 7 bases to trimming and J lost 0 bases; unmatched junction nucleotides: 10. The CDR3 length is 17 residues. In DNA, the CDR3 is TGTGCCAGCATCTACATTCCGGGACAGGGCTCCTACAATGAGCAGTTCTTC. Its protein is CASIYIPGQGSYNEQFF.

V usage is TRBV18 and J usage is TRBJ2-5; D is possibly TRBD1 (6 bases). The V gene lost 2 bases and the J gene lost 5 bases, with 9 bases spanning the gap. CDR3 length: 13 amino acids. Germline CDR1 and CDR2: KGHSH and LQKENI. The CDR3 nucleotides read TGTGCCAGCTCACCAGACAGGAGGGAGACCCAGTACTTC. Residues: CASSPDRRETQYF.

In the case of this clone: Sequence at one end of the junction differs from germline and may be a read error. The chain joins TRBV5-5 to TRBJ2-7; D might be TRBD2 (7 bases). The germline CDR1 and CDR2 sequences are SGHKS and YYEKEE (reference sequence). The CDR3 spans 13 residues. The CDR3 DNA sequence: TGTGCCAGCAGGCCGGGGGGCCGGAACGATCAGTACTTC. It translates to CASRPGGRNDQYF.

With regard to this clone: An end of the junction does not agree with germline; a read error may underlie this. The genes are TRBV5-6 and TRBJ1-6; D is unresolved. Germline V gene sequence: CDR1 SGHDT, CDR2 YYEEEE. CDR3 length: 12 amino acids. The CDR3 DNA reads as TGTGCCAGCAGCTCCTATAGTTCACCCCTCCACTTT. Protein sequence: CASSSYSSPLHF. Looking up the rest from reference TRBV5-6 and TRBJ1-6 gives the full variable domain: DAGVTQSPTHLIKTRGQQVTLRCSPKSGHDTVSWYQQALGQGPQFIFQYYEEEERQRGNFPDRFSGHQFPNYSSELNVNALLLGDSALYLCASSSYSSPLHFGNGTRLTVT.

The chain employs TRBV9 and TRBJ1-2; D is perhaps TRBD1 (6 bases). Germline values: CDR1 SGDLS, CDR2 YYNGEE. The CDR3 is 14 amino acids. The V end was cut by 2 bases, the J end by 4 bases, with 12 bases between. The DNA for the CDR3 is TGTGCCAGCAGCGTGGAAGGACAGATCTATGGCTACACCTTC. Its protein is CASSVEGQIYGYTF.

This clone was recorded once. The J gene is TRBJ2-3, the V gene TRBV6-2 or TRBV6-3; 9 bases line up with TRBD1. Germline V gene sequence: CDR1 MNHEY, CDR2 SVGEGT. V was pared by 6 bases and J by 2 bases, with 6 bases of the junction left unmatched. The CDR3 is made up of 15 amino acids. CDR3 DNA sequence: TGTGCCAGCAGCCCGGGACAGGGCCTCACAGATACGCAGTATTTT. Its translation is CASSPGQGLTDTQYF.

V is TRBV18 and J is TRBJ2-3, with 9 bases that match TRBD2. V was pared by 5 bases and J by 5 bases, with 8 bases of the junction left unmatched. The CDR3 contains 15 residues. From germline, CDR1 is KGHSH and CDR2 LQKENI. CDR3: CASSEPGLAEDTQYF. The DNA of the CDR3 is TGTGCCAGCTCAGAACCGGGACTAGCTGAAGATACGCAGTATTTT. Drawing the rest from reference TRBV18 and TRBJ2-3, the complete variable domain is NAGVMQNPRHLVRRRGQEARLRCSPMKGHSHVYWYRQLPEEGLKFMVYLQKENIIDESGMPKERFSAEFPKEGPSILRIQQVVRGDSAAYFCASSEPGLAEDTQYFGPGTRLTVL.

This rearrangement joins TRBV9 to TRBJ1-1, with 7 bases identical to TRBD1. The ends lost 2 bases at V and 11 bases at J; junction bases unmatched: 9. This CDR3 has 13 residues. Germline lookup yields CDR1 SGDLS and CDR2 YYNGEE. Written as DNA, the CDR3 is TGTGCCAGCAGCGTTTACCCGGACAGGTCGGCTTTCTTT. Amino acids: CASSVYPDRSAFF.